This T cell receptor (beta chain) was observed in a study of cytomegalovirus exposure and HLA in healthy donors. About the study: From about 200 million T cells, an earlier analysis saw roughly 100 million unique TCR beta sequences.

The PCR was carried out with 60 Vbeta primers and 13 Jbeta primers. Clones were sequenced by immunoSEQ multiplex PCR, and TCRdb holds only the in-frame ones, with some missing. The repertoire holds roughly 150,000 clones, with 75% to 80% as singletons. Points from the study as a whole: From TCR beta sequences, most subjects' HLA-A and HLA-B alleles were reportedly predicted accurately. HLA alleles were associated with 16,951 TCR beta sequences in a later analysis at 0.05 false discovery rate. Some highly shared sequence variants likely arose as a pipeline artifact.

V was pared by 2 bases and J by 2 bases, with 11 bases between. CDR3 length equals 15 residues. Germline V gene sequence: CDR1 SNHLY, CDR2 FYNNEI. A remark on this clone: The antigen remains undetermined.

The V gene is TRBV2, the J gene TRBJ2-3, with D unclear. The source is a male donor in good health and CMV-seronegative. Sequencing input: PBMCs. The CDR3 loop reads CASSESTKLTDTQYF. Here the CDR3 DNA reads TGTGCCAGCAGTGAATCTACCAAACTCACAGATACGCAGTATTTT.